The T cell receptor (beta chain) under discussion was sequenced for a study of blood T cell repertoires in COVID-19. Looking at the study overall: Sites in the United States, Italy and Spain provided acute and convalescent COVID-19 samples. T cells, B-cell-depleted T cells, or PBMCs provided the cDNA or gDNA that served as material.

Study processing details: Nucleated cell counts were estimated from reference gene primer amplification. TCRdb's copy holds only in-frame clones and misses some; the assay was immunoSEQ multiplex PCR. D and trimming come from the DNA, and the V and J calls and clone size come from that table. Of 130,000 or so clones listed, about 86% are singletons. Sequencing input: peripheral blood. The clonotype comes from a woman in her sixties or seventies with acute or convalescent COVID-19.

The CDR3 reads CASRQSSYNEQFF. DNA for the CDR3: TGTGCCAGCAGACAGAGCTCCTACAATGAGCAGTTCTTC. This sequence joins TRBV12-3 or TRBV12-4 and TRBJ2-1; D remains unclear. This CDR3 has 13 amino acids. V was trimmed by 6 bases and J by 0 bases, leaving 6 bases between them.